These T cell receptor beta chains were read from a single sample in a study of T cells expressing NK-cell markers. TCRdb reanalyzed the 5' RACE reads and collapses them to one entry per CDR3 protein, without DNA. This sample contains about half a million distinct CDR3 sequences. The specimen sequenced was blood T cells: a sorted CD56 or NKG2C T cell subset, CD4+ or CD8+ T cells, or bulk PBMC T cells (not recorded which). These receptors were obtained from a woman aged 45-60 years in good health. Both conserved end residues are part of each CDR3. The order of the fields is V gene, CDR3 length, J gene, CDR3 protein.

>TRBV5-1|15|TRBJ2-1
CASSLPSGSHNEQFF
>TRBV20-1|14|TRBJ2-3
CSARTSGGTDTQYF
>TRBV3-1|15|TRBJ1-1
CASSPRTGATGEAFF
>TRBV12-3/TRBV12-4|14|TRBJ2-1
CASTIAGNYNEQFF
>TRBV7-9|14|TRBJ1-1
CASSFGPMNAEAFF
>TRBV4-1|15|TRBJ2-1
CASSQVAGIGNEQFF
>TRBV3-1|15|TRBJ1-4
CASSPVNNPGTRLFF
>TRBV7-9|15|TRBJ2-5
CASSATVAGAETQYF
>TRBV5-6|16|TRBJ2-2
CASPLAWREDTGELFF
>TRBV7-2|15|TRBJ1-4
CASSRQITTNEKLFF
>TRBV20-1|14|TRBJ2-7
CSARIAGKTYEQYF
>TRBV6-2/TRBV6-3|13|TRBJ2-5
CASSYGRRETQYF
>TRBV15|13|TRBJ2-1
CATSRDLMDEQFF
>TRBV7-2|14|TRBJ2-5
CASSLNSDQETQYF
>TRBV15|16|TRBJ2-5
CATSRLWTEISETQYF
>TRBV16|12|TRBJ2-1
CASSPPGSEQFF
>TRBV7-6|16|TRBJ2-3
CASSPKGGLVPDTQYF
>TRBV27|15|TRBJ1-2
CASSTSGTFFYGYTF
>TRBV29-1|14|TRBJ1-2
CSVPRQVANYGYTF
>TRBV12-3/TRBV12-4|15|TRBJ2-1
CASTLWLASYNEQFF
>TRBV5-1|11|TRBJ2-1
CASTETSEQFF
>TRBV3-1|15|TRBJ2-1
CASSGSGRRYNEQFF
>TRBV3-1|13|TRBJ2-1
CASSARLRHEQFF
>TRBV12-3/TRBV12-4|14|TRBJ2-4
CASRWSLAKNIQYF
>TRBV11-2|15|TRBJ2-1
CASSLDGDYYNEQFF
>TRBV5-1|12|TRBJ2-7
CASMGLVGEQYF
>TRBV6-6|16|TRBJ1-1
CASSYLLGLLNTEAFF
>TRBV3-1|15|TRBJ2-5
CASSQGSIVSETQYF
>TRBV25-1|12|TRBJ1-2
CASSESTFGYTF